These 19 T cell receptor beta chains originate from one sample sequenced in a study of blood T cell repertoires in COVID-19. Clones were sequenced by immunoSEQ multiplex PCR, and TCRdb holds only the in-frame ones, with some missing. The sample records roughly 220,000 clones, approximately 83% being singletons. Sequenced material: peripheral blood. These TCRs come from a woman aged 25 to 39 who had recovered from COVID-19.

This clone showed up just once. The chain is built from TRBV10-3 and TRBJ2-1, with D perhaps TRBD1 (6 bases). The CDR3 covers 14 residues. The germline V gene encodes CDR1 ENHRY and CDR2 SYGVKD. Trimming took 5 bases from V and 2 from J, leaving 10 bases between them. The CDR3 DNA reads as TGTGCCATCAGTTACAGGGACACCTACAATGAGCAGTTCTTC. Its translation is CAISYRDTYNEQFF.

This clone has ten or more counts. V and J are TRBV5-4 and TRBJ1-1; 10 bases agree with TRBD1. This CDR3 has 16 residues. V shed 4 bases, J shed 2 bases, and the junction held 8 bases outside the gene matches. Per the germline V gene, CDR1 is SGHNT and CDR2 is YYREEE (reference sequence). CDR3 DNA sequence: TGTGCCAGCAGCCCCCCGGACAGGGGGTTCAACACTGAAGCTTTCTTT. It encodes CASSPPDRGFNTEAFF.

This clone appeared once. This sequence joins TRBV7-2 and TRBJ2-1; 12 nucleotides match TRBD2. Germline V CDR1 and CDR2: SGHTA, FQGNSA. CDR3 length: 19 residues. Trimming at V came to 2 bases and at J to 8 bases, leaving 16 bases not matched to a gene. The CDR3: CASSLTYPGLAGGRDEQFF. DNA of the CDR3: TGTGCCAGCAGCTTAACTTACCCCGGGCTAGCGGGAGGGCGGGATGAGCAGTTCTTC.

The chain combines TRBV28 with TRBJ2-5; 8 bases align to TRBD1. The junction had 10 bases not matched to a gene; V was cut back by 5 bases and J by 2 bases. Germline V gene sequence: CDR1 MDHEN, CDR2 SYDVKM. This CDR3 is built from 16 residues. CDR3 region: CASSPWTGPTQETQYF. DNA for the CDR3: TGTGCCAGCAGTCCCTGGACAGGGCCGACGCAAGAGACCCAGTACTTC.

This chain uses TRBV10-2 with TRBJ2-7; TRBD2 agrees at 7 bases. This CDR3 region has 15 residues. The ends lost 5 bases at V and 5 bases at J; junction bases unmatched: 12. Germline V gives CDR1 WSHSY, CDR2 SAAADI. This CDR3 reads CASSPTGGSFHEQYF. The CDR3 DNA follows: TGCGCCAGCAGTCCGACGGGCGGGAGCTTCCACGAGCAGTACTTC.

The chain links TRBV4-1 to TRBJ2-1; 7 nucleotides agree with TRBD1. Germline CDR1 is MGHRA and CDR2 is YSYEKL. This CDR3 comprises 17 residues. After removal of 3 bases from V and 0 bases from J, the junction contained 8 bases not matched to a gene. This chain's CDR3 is CASSHRTGASSYNEQFF. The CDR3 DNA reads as TGCGCCAGCAGCCATCGCACAGGGGCGAGCTCCTACAATGAGCAGTTCTTC.

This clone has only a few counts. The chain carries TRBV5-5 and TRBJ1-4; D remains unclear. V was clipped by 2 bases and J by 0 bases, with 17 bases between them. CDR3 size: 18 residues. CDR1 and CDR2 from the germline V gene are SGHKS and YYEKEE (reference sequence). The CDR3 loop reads CASSLGVLIGATNEKLFF. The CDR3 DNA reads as TGTGCCAGCAGCTTAGGAGTGTTAATCGGTGCAACTAATGAAAAACTGTTTTTT.

The CDR3 region has the DNA TGTGCCAGCAGCGGAGACGACAGTTATGGCTACACCTTC. Translated, it gives CASSGDDSYGYTF. J is TRBJ1-2 and V is TRBV9; D perhaps matches TRBD1 (5 bases). V was trimmed by 3 bases and J by 5 bases, leaving 11 bases between them. Germline values: CDR1 SGDLS, CDR2 YYNGEE. The CDR3 has 13 residues. The full variable domain, rest sourced from reference TRBV9 and TRBJ1-2, is DSGVTQTPKHLITATGQRVTLRCSPRSGDLSVYWYQQSLDQGLQFLIQYYNGEERAKGNILERFSAQQFPDLHSELNLSSLELGDSALYFCASSGDDSYGYTFGSGTRLTVV.

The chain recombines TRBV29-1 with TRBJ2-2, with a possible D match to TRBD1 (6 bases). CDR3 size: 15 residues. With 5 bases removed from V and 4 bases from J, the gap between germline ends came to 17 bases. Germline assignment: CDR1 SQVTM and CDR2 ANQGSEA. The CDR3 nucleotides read TGCAGCGTTCTAATCTCTAGCAGGGGCACCGGGGAGCTGTTTTTT. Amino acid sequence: CSVLISSRGTGELFF.

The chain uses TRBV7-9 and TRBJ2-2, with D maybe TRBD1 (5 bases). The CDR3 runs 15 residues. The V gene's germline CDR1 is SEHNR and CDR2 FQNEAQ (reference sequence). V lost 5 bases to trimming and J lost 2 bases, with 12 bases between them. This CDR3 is CASSQGVVNTGELFF. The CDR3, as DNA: TGTGCCAGCAGCCAAGGGGTTGTAAACACCGGGGAGCTGTTTTTT.

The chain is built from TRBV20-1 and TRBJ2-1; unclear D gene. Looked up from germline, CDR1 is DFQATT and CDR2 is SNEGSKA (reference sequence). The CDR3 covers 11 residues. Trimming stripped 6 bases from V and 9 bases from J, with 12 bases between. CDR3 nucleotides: TGCAGTGCGTGGCCCATTCTTGAGCAGTTCTTC. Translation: CSAWPILEQFF.

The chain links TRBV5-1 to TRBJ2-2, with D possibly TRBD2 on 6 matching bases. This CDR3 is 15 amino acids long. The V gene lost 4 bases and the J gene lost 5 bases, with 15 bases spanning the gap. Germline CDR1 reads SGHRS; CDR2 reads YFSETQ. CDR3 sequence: CASSLGGPFTGELFF. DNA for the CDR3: TGCGCCAGCAGCCTCGGAGGGCCCTTTACCGGGGAGCTGTTTTTT.

The CDR3 DNA sequence: TGTGCCAGCAGCCATGACCCACCGGGGGTTGCCGAGCAGTACTTC. This gives the protein CASSHDPPGVAEQYF. This chain connects TRBV3-1 (or the pseudogene TRBV3-2) to TRBJ2-7, with a possible D match to TRBD2 (6 bases). Trimming took off 3 bases at V and 6 bases at J, with 18 bases between the two ends. The CDR3 has 15 amino acids. Germline CDR1 and CDR2: LGHDT and YNNKEL (reference sequence).

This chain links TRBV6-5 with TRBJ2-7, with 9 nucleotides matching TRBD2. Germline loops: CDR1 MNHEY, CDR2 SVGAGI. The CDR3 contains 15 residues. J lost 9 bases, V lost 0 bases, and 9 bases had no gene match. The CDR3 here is CASSYSGGLAGTQYF. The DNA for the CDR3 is TGTGCCAGCAGTTACTCTGGCGGGCTAGCGGGAACGCAGTACTTC.

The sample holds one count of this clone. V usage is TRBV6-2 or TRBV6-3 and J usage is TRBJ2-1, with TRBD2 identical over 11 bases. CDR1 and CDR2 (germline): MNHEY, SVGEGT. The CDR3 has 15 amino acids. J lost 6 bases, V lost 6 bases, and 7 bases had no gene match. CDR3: CASSLAGGPGNEQFF. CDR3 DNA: TGTGCCAGCAGCTTAGCGGGAGGGCCAGGCAATGAGCAGTTCTTC.

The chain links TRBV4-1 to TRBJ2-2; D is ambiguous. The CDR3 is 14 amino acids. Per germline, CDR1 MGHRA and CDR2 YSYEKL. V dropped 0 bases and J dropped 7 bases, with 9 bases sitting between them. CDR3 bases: TGCGCCAGCAGCCAAGAACCCGTCGGCGGGGAGCTGTTTTTT. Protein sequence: CASSQEPVGGELFF.

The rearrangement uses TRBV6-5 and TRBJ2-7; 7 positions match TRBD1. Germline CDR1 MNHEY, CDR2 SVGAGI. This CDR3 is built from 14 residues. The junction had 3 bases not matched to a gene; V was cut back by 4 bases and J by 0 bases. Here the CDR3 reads CASSLGQTSYEQYF. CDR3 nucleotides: TGTGCCAGCAGTTTGGGACAGACCTCCTACGAGCAGTACTTC.

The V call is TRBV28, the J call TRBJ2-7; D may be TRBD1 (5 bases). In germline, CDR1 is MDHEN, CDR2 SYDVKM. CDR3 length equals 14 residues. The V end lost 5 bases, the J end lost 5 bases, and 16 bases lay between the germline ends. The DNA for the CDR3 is TGTGCCAGCAGTGACAGCAGGAACGAACACGAGCAGTACTTC. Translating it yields CASSDSRNEHEQYF.

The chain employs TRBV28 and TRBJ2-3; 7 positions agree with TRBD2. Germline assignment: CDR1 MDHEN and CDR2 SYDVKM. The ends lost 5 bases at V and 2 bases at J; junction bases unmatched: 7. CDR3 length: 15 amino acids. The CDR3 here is CASSNPSGITDTQYF. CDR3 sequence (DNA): TGTGCCAGCAGTAACCCTAGCGGAATCACAGATACGCAGTATTTT.